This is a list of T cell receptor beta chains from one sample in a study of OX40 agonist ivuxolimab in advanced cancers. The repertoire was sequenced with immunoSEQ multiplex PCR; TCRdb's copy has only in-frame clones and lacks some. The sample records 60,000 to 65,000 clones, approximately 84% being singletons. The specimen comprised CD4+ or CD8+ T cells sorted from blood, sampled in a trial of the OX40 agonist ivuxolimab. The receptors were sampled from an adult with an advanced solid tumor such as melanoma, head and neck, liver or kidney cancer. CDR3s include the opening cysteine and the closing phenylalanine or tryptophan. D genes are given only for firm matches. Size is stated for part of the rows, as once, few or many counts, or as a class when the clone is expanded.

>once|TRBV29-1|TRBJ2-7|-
CSVAVEYEQYF
TGCAGCGTTGCCGTCGAATACGAGCAGTACTTC
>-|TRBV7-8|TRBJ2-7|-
CASSLTSGSHPYEQYF
TGTGCCAGCAGCCTCACCAGCGGGTCTCATCCCTACGAGCAGTACTTC
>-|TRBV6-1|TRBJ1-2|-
CASSESPPGYYGYTF
TGTGCCAGCAGTGAAAGCCCCCCGGGGTACTATGGCTACACCTTC
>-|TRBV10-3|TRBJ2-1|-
CAISDPTRVERNEQFF
TGTGCCATCAGTGATCCCACTAGGGTGGAGCGCAATGAGCAGTTCTTC
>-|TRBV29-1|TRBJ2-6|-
CSVKRDRANVLTF
TGCAGCGTAAAACGGGACAGGGCCAACGTCCTGACTTTC
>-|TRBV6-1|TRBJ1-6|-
CASSLGGVGSPLHF
TGTGCCAGCTCCCTTGGGGGGGTTGGTTCACCCCTCCACTTT
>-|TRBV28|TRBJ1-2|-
CASSLGESNYGYTF
TGTGCCAGCAGTTTGGGGGAGTCTAACTATGGCTACACCTTC
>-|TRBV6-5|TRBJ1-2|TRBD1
CASTHRGGQGYGYTF
TGTGCCAGCACCCACAGGGGGGGGCAGGGCTATGGCTACACCTTC
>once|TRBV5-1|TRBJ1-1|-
CASSLSNLNTEAFF
TGCGCCAGCAGCTTAAGCAACTTGAACACTGAAGCTTTCTTT
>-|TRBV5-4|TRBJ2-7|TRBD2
CASSPVGGGTYEQYF
TGTGCCAGCAGCCCAGTTGGCGGGGGGACCTACGAGCAGTACTTC
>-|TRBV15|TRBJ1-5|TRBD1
CATSRGGTGTGWNQPQHF
TGTGCCACCAGCAGAGGAGGAACCGGGACAGGGTGGAATCAGCCCCAGCATTTT
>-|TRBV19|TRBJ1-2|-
CASSPVSGTGNYGYTF
TGTGCCAGCAGCCCCGTGTCAGGGACGGGCAACTATGGCTACACCTTC
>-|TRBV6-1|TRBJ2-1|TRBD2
CASSDAGGPNEQFF
TGTGCCAGCAGTGATGCGGGGGGGCCTAATGAGCAGTTCTTC
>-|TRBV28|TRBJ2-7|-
CASSFKVGGRSYEQYF
TGTGCCAGCAGTTTTAAAGTCGGCGGCCGATCCTACGAGCAGTACTTC
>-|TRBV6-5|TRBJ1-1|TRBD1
CASSYVGQGRNTEAFF
TGTGCCAGCAGTTATGTGGGACAGGGGAGGAACACTGAAGCTTTCTTT
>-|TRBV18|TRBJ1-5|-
CASSPSQNQPQHF
TGTGCCAGCTCACCCAGCCAAAATCAGCCCCAGCATTTT
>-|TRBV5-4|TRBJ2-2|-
CASSLWRIHTGELFF
TGTGCCAGCAGCTTGTGGCGGATACACACCGGGGAGCTGTTTTTT
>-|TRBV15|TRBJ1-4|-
CATSDPGSNEKLFF
TGTGCCACCAGCGATCCGGGTAGTAATGAAAAACTGTTTTTT
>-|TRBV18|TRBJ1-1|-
CASSSSPLKNTEAFF
TGTGCCAGCTCATCAAGCCCACTAAAGAACACTGAAGCTTTCTTT
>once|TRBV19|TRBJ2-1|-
CASSPRPRGPYNEQFF
TGTGCCAGTAGTCCCAGGCCTAGGGGACCCTACAATGAGCAGTTCTTC
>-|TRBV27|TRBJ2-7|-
CASSFSGAAYEQYF
TGTGCCAGCAGTTTTTCCGGCGCGGCGTACGAGCAGTACTTC
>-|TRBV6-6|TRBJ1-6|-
CASSFDRPGSPLHF
TGTGCCAGCAGTTTTGACCGCCCGGGTTCACCCCTCCACTTT